The rows below give T cell receptor beta chains drawn from one sample of a study of blood T cell repertoires in COVID-19. Repertoires were generated with immunoSEQ multiplex PCR, while TCRdb's copy carries only in-frame clones and drops some. This sample has approximately 140,000 clones, with roughly 81% found just once. The sequencing sample was made of PBMCs or T cells enriched from blood (not recorded which). All receptors derive from a woman between 45 and 65 years old with acute COVID-19. The CDR3 runs from the conserved cysteine through the conserved F or W. The D gene is left open where the match is weak. Where a row states a size, it is once, few, many or the class of an expanded clone; other rows omit it.

>TRBJ2-1|-|-|TRBV7-9
CASRGGPRNEQFF
TGTGCCAGCAGGGGAGGCCCGAGGAATGAGCAGTTCTTC
>TRBJ1-2|TRBD1|-|TRBV30
CAWGHGQGVGYTF
TGTGCCTGGGGCCACGGACAGGGAGTGGGCTACACCTTC
>TRBJ2-2|-|-|TRBV12-3/TRBV12-4
CASNLTQGGELFF
TGTGCCAGCAATTTAACCCAGGGCGGGGAGCTGTTTTTT
>TRBJ1-1|TRBD1|once|TRBV5-1
CASSLEQGYTEAFF
TGCGCCAGCAGCTTGGAACAGGGGTACACTGAAGCTTTCTTT
>TRBJ1-2|-|-|TRBV30
CAWSVTLANYGYTF
TGTGCCTGGAGTGTAACACTAGCTAACTATGGCTACACCTTC
>TRBJ1-5|-|-|TRBV5-8
CASSLGMDTNQPQHF
TGTGCCAGCAGCTTAGGTATGGACACCAATCAGCCCCAGCATTTT
>TRBJ2-3|TRBD2|-|TRBV30
CAWSVPGTSGGSTDTQYF
TGTGCCTGGAGTGTACCCGGGACTAGCGGGGGTAGCACAGATACGCAGTATTTT
>TRBJ2-5|TRBD2|-|TRBV24-1
CATSDPGTSGGGETQYF
TGTGCCACCAGTGATCCGGGGACTAGCGGAGGAGGGGAGACCCAGTACTTC
>TRBJ1-1|TRBD1|-|TRBV7-8
CASRNTGGYTEAFF
TGTGCCAGCAGAAATACAGGGGGCTACACTGAAGCTTTCTTT
>TRBJ1-5|TRBD1|-|TRBV19
CASTITGGGNQPQHF
TGTGCCAGTACCATTACAGGGGGAGGTAATCAGCCCCAGCATTTT
>TRBJ2-5|-|-|TRBV7-3
CASSLTGDQETQYF
TGTGCCAGCAGCTTAACAGGAGACCAAGAGACCCAGTACTTC
>TRBJ1-1|-|-|TRBV5-4
CASSPKPAGANTEAFF
TGTGCCAGCAGCCCAAAGCCGGCAGGCGCGAACACTGAAGCTTTCTTT
>TRBJ2-1|-|-|TRBV6-5
CARGAGTHDNEQFF
TGTGCCAGAGGGGCCGGGACACACGACAATGAGCAGTTCTTC
>TRBJ2-3|TRBD2|-|TRBV11-2
CASSPPLAGGIDTQYF
TGTGCCAGCAGCCCACCACTAGCGGGAGGGATAGATACGCAGTATTTT
>TRBJ1-5|-|few|TRBV24-1
CATSDLPGGQPQHF
TGTGCCACCAGTGATTTGCCCGGCGGTCAGCCCCAGCATTTT
>TRBJ2-7|-|once|TRBV5-4
CASSRADKTYEQYF
TGTGCCAGCAGCCGTGCTGACAAGACCTACGAGCAGTACTTC
>TRBJ2-1|TRBD2|-|TRBV24-1
CATSDPGLADSGNEQFF
TGTGCCACCAGTGACCCAGGACTAGCGGACTCAGGGAATGAGCAGTTCTTC
>TRBJ2-1|-|few|TRBV7-9
CASSPDWGEQFF
TGTGCCAGCAGTCCGGACTGGGGTGAGCAGTTCTTC
>TRBJ2-7|-|-|TRBV5-6
CASTEQGGGFYEQYF
TGTGCCAGCACCGAGCAGGGGGGAGGCTTCTACGAGCAGTACTTC
>TRBJ2-5|-|-|TRBV5-5
CASSLAGTSQETQYF
TGTGCCAGCAGCTTGGCCGGGACTTCCCAAGAGACCCAGTACTTC
>TRBJ1-2|TRBD1|-|TRBV7-8
CASSLGGQGAHGYTF
TGTGCCAGCAGCTTAGGGGGACAGGGGGCCCATGGCTACACCTTC
>TRBJ2-1|TRBD2|-|TRBV7-3
CASSPGTSVYNEQFF
TGTGCCAGCAGCCCCGGGACTAGCGTTTACAATGAGCAGTTCTTC
>TRBJ1-1|-|-|TRBV7-3
CASSLSSWPGGNTEAFF
TGTGCCAGCAGCTTATCGTCGTGGCCCGGGGGGAACACTGAAGCTTTCTTT
>TRBJ2-7|-|-|TRBV2
CASSALTGVYEQYF
TGTGCCAGCAGCGCCCTGACGGGTGTCTACGAGCAGTACTTC
>TRBJ1-2|TRBD1|-|TRBV7-9
CASSLGDRARDYGYTF
TGTGCCAGCAGCTTAGGGGACAGGGCCCGGGACTATGGCTACACCTTC
>TRBJ1-2|TRBD1|-|TRBV12-5
CASGPGQGAYGYTF
TGTGCTAGTGGTCCCGGACAGGGGGCCTATGGCTACACCTTC
>TRBJ1-3|-|-|TRBV27
CASSKTGSSGNTIYF
TGTGCCAGCAGCAAGACGGGAAGCTCTGGAAACACCATATATTTT
>TRBJ1-1|TRBD1|-|TRBV6-1
CASSDRGFSSNTEAFF
TGTGCCAGCAGTGACAGGGGGTTCTCATCTAACACTGAAGCTTTCTTT
>TRBJ2-7|TRBD2|-|TRBV19
CASRLSGYSSYEQYF
TGTGCCAGTAGGCTTAGCGGGTACAGCTCCTACGAGCAGTACTTC
>TRBJ2-7|TRBD2|few|TRBV5-8
CASSASGRVSYEQYF
TGTGCCAGCAGCGCAAGCGGGAGGGTCTCCTACGAGCAGTACTTC
>TRBJ2-7|-|-|TRBV7-9
CASNAGQGSGDVYEQYF
TGTGCCAGCAACGCGGGGCAAGGGTCGGGAGATGTTTACGAGCAGTACTTC
>TRBJ2-5|-|few|TRBV5-1
CASSLGAGFGETQYF
TGCGCCAGCAGCTTGGGGGCAGGATTTGGGGAGACCCAGTACTTC
>TRBJ2-1|-|-|TRBV11-3
CASSADSFNEQFF
TGTGCCAGCAGCGCCGACAGCTTTAATGAGCAGTTCTTC
>TRBJ1-2|-|few|TRBV5-4
CASSLAGGRNYGYTF
TGTGCCAGCAGCTTGGCTGGAGGGCGTAACTATGGCTACACCTTC
>TRBJ2-1|TRBD2|-|TRBV5-5
CASGGTSHSYNEQFF
TGTGCCAGCGGCGGGACTAGCCACTCCTACAATGAGCAGTTCTTC
>TRBJ2-7|-|-|TRBV30
CAWNRGQNEQYF
TGTGCCTGGAATCGCGGACAAAACGAGCAGTACTTC
>TRBJ2-1|TRBD2|-|TRBV9
CASSPRLAVSSYNEQFF
TGTGCCAGCAGCCCCCGACTAGCGGTAAGCTCCTACAATGAGCAGTTCTTC
>TRBJ2-7|-|-|TRBV2
CASSKGLPTGQYF
TGTGCCAGCAGCAAGGGGCTACCTACAGGGCAGTACTTC
>TRBJ1-2|-|-|TRBV4-2
CASSQRPRGEGYGYTF
TGTGCCAGCAGCCAGAGACCTAGAGGGGAGGGCTATGGCTACACCTTC
>TRBJ2-3|-|-|TRBV19
CASSRIPGDTQYF
TGTGCCAGTAGTCGGATTCCGGGAGATACGCAGTATTTT
>TRBJ2-7|-|-|TRBV9
CASRSYGSADGEQYF
TGTGCCAGCAGATCCTACGGGTCCGCGGATGGCGAGCAGTACTTC
>TRBJ1-2|-|-|TRBV7-9
CASSLVGENYGYTF
TGTGCCAGCAGCTTAGTTGGGGAGAACTATGGCTACACCTTC
>TRBJ2-3|TRBD2|few|TRBV30
CAWSRGGRATDTQYF
TGTGCCTGGAGCCGAGGCGGGAGGGCTACAGATACGCAGTATTTT
>TRBJ2-1|-|-|TRBV27
CASSHGEGGNEQFF
TGTGCCAGCAGCCATGGTGAGGGGGGGAATGAGCAGTTCTTC
>TRBJ2-3|-|-|TRBV5-1
CASSSFSGDTQYF
TGCGCCAGCAGCTCCTTTTCCGGAGATACGCAGTATTTT
>TRBJ2-3|-|-|TRBV24-1
CATSEASKAEVGTQYF
TGTGCCACCAGTGAAGCTAGCAAGGCGGAAGTGGGGACGCAGTATTTT
>TRBJ2-2|-|once|TRBV27
CASMKRRNTGELFF
TGTGCCAGCATGAAAAGGAGGAACACCGGGGAGCTGTTTTTT
>TRBJ2-2|TRBD2|-|TRBV5-6
CASSSLAGGNTGELFF
TGTGCCAGCAGCTCTCTAGCGGGAGGGAACACCGGGGAGCTGTTTTTT
>TRBJ1-1|-|-|TRBV12-3/TRBV12-4
CASSSTENTEAFF
TGTGCCAGCAGCTCGACAGAGAACACTGAAGCTTTCTTT
>TRBJ1-2|TRBD1|-|TRBV14
CASSQRQGNVWSYTF
TGTGCCAGCAGCCAACGACAGGGGAACGTGTGGAGCTACACCTTC
>TRBJ1-3|-|-|TRBV5-1
CASSGAASGNTIYF
TGCGCCAGCAGCGGGGCAGCCTCTGGAAACACCATATATTTT
>TRBJ2-1|-|-|TRBV7-2
CASSPYDEQFF
TGTGCCAGCAGCCCGTATGATGAGCAGTTCTTC
>TRBJ2-3|TRBD2|-|TRBV11-2
CASSPLGTRGTDTQYF
TGTGCCAGCAGCCCCCTCGGGACTAGGGGAACAGATACGCAGTATTTT
>TRBJ2-7|-|few|TRBV9
CASSVAYGSFYEQYF
TGTGCCAGCAGCGTAGCGTACGGGAGCTTCTACGAGCAGTACTTC
>TRBJ2-3|-|few|TRBV5-4
CASSLGVSSGTDTQYF
TGTGCCAGCAGCTTGGGCGTTTCTAGCGGCACAGATACGCAGTATTTT
>TRBJ1-1|-|-|TRBV11-2
CASSVPGGRRTEAFF
TGTGCCAGCAGCGTACCGGGAGGGAGAAGAACTGAAGCTTTCTTT
>TRBJ2-3|TRBD1|-|TRBV19
CASIPTEGQGARSQYF
TGTGCCAGTATCCCGACCGAGGGACAGGGGGCAAGGTCGCAGTATTTT
>TRBJ2-3|TRBD2|-|TRBV6-1
CASSEAGPSGGAPDTQYF
TGTGCCAGCAGTGAAGCAGGGCCCAGCGGGGGAGCCCCAGATACGCAGTATTTT
>TRBJ2-6|TRBD1|-|TRBV19
CASSSRPGQGRGGANVLTF
TGTGCCAGTAGTTCACGCCCGGGACAGGGACGAGGTGGGGCCAACGTCCTGACTTTC
>TRBJ1-3|-|-|TRBV4-1
CASSQDGHPGNTIYF
TGCGCCAGCAGCCAAGACGGACACCCTGGAAACACCATATATTTT